This paragraph covers one T cell receptor (beta chain) sequence. These data are taken from a study of blood T cell repertoires in COVID-19. The CDR3 has 15 residues. V lost 6 bases to trimming and J lost 0 bases; unmatched junction nucleotides: 2. Germline V gene data show CDR1 as LNHDA and CDR2 as SQIVND (reference sequence). Produced via immunoSEQ multiplex PCR; TCRdb's table is partial and in-frame only. The top ten hold about 0.6% of the sample, which has a few hundred thousand clones, around 91% seen once. Two negative PCRs, clearance, or symptom resolution characterized the recovered Cohort 3 donors.

The sequencing sample was made of PBMCs or T cells enriched from blood (not recorded which). The chain uses TRBV19 and TRBJ1-4; 9 bases map to TRBD1. This clonotype originated in a man aged 18 to 29 who had recovered from COVID-19. As DNA, the CDR3 is TGTGCCAGTAGAACAGGGGGCGCAACTAATGAAAAACTGTTTTTT. This translates into CASRTGGATNEKLFF. The variable domain in full, with the rest retrieved from reference TRBV19 and TRBJ1-4, is DGGITQSPKYLFRKEGQNVTLSCEQNLNHDAMYWYRQDPGQGLRLIYYSQIVNDFQKGDIAEGYSVSREKKESFPLTVTSAQKNPTAFYLCASRTGGATNEKLFFGSGTQLSVL.